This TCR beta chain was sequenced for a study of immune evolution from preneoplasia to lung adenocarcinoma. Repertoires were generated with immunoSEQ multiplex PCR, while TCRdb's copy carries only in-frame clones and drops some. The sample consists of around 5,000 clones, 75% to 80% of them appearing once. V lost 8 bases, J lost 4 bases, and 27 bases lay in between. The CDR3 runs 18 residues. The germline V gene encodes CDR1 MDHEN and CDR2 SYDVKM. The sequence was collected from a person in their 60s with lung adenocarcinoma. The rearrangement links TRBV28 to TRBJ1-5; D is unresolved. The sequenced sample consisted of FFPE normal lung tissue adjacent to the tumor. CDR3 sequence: CASSLVGPTSIANQPQHF. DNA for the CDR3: TGTGCCAGCTCTCTTGTTGGACCTACCTCTATAGCTAATCAGCCCCAGCATTTT. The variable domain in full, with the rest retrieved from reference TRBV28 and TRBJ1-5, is DVKVTQSSRYLVKRTGEKVFLECVQDMDHENMFWYRQDPGLGLRLIYFSYDVKMKEKGDIPEGYSVSREKKERFSLILESASTNQTSMYLCASSLVGPTSIANQPQHFGDGTRLSIL.